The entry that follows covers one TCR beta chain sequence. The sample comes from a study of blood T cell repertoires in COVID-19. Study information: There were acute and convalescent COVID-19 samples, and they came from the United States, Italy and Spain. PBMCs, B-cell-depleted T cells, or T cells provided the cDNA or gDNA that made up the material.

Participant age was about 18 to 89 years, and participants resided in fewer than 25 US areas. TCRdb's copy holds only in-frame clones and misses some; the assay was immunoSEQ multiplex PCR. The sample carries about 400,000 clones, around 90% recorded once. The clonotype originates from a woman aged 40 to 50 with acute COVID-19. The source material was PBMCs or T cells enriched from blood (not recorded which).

The CDR3 nucleotides read TGCAGTGCTCTGGGTGGGCTCGGGCAGTACTTC. Protein product: CSALGGLGQYF. This sequence joins TRBV20-1 and TRBJ2-7; unclear D gene. Germline loops: CDR1 DFQATT, CDR2 SNEGSKA (reference sequence). The CDR3 is made up of 11 amino acids. Trimming pared 5 bases from V and 9 bases from J, leaving 14 bases between.